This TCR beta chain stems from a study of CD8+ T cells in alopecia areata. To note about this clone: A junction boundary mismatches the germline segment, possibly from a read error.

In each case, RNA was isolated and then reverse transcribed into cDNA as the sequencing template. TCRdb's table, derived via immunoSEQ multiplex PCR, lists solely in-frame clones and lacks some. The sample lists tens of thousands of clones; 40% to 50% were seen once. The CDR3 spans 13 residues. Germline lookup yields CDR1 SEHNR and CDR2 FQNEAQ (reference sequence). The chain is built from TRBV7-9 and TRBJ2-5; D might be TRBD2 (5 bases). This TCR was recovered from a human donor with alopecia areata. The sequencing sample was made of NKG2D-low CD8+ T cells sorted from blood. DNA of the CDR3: TGTGCCAGCACGGGCGCTAGCCAAGGGACCCAGTACTTC. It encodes CASTGASQGTQYF.